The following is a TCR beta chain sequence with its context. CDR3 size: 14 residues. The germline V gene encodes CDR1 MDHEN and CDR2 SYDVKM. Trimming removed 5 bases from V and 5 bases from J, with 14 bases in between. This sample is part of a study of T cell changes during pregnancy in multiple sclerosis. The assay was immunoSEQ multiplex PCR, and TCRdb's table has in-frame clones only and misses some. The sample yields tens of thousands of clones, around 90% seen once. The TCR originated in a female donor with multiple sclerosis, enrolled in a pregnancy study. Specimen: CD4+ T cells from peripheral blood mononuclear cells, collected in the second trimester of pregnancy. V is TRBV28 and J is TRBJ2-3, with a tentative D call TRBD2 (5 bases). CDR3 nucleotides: TGTGCCAGCAGTCCGATCGGAGGACGAGATACGCAGTATTTT. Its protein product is CASSPIGGRDTQYF.